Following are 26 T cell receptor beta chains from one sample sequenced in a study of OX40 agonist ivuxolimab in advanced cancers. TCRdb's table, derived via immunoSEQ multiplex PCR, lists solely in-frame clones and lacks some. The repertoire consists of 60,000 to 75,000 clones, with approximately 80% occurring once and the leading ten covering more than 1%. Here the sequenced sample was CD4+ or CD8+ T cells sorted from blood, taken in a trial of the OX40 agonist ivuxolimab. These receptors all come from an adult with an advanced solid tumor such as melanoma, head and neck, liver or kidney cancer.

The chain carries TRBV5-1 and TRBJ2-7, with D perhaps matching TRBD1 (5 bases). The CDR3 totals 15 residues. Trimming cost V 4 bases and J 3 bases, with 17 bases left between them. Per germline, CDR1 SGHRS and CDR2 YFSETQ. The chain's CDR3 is CASSDAQGFVYEQYF. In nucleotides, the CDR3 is TGCGCCAGCAGCGATGCTCAGGGATTCGTCTACGAGCAGTACTTC.

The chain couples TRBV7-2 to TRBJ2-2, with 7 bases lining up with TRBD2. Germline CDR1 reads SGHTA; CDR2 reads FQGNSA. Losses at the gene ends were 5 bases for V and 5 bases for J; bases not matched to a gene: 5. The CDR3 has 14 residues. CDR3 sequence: CASSEGRGTGELFF. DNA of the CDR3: TGTGCCAGCAGCGAGGGGCGGGGGACCGGGGAGCTGTTTTTT.

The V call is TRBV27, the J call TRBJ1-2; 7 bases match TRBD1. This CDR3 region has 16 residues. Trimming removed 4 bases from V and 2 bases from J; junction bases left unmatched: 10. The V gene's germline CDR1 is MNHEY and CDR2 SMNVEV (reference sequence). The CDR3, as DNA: TGTGCCAGCAGTTCAATATCAGAGGGGGCGAACTATGGCTACACCTTC. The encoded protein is CASSSISEGANYGYTF.

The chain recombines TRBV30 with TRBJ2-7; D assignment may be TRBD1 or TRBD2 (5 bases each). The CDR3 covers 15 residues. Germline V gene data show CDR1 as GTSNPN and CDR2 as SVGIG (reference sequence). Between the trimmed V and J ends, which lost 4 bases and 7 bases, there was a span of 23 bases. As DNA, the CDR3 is TGTGCCTGGACCATTGCTGGGGGATTAATACGGGAGCAGTACTTC. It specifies CAWTIAGGLIREQYF.

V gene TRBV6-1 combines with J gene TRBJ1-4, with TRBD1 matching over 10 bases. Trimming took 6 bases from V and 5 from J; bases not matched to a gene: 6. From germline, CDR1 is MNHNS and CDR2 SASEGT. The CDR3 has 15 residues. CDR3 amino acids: CASRFDRGPNEKLFF. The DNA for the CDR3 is TGTGCCAGCAGATTCGACAGGGGGCCAAATGAAAAACTGTTTTTT.

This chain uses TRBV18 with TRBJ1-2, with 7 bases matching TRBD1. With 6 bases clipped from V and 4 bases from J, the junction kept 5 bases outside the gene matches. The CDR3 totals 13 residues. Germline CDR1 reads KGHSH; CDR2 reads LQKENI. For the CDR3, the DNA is TGTGCCAGCTCTCAGGACAGGTCCTATGGCTACACCTTC. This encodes CASSQDRSYGYTF.

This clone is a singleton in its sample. The CDR3 DNA reads as TGTGCCAGCAGTGAGATCGAGCAGTACTTC. Protein: CASSEIEQYF. The chain combines TRBV6-5 with TRBJ2-7; D not resolved. The CDR3 length is 10 residues. The V end was cut by 5 bases, the J end by 6 bases, with 5 bases between. Germline V CDR1 and CDR2: MNHEY, SVGAGI.

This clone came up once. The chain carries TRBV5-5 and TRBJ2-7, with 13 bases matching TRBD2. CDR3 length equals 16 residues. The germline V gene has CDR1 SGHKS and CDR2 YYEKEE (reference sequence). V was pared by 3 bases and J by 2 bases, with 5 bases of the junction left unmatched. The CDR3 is CASSYSTSGGAYEQYF. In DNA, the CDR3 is TGTGCCAGCAGCTACTCTACTAGCGGGGGGGCCTACGAGCAGTACTTC.

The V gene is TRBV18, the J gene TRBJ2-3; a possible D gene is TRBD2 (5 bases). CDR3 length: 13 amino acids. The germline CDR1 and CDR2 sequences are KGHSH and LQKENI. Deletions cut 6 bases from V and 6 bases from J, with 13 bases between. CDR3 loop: CASSRGQVDTQYF. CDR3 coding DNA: TGTGCCAGCTCCCGAGGGCAGGTCGATACGCAGTATTTT.

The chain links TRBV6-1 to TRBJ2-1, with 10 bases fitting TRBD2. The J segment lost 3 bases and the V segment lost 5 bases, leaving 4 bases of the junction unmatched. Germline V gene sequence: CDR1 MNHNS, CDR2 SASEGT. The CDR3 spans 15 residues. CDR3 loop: CASSLKRGGYNEQFF. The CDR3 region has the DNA TGTGCCAGCAGTTTAAAGCGGGGGGGCTACAATGAGCAGTTCTTC.

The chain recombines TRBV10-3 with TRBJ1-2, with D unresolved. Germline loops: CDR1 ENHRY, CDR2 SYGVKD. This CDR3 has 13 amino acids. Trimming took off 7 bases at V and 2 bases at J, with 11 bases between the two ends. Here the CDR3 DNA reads TGTGCCATCACCCTAGACCGAAACTATGGCTACACCTTC. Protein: CAITLDRNYGYTF.

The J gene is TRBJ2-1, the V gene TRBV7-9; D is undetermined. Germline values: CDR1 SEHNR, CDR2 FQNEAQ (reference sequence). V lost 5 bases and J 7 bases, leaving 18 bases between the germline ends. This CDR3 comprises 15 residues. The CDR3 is CASSLRLGSPNEQFF. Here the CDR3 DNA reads TGTGCCAGCAGCCTTCGTCTAGGATCTCCAAATGAGCAGTTCTTC.

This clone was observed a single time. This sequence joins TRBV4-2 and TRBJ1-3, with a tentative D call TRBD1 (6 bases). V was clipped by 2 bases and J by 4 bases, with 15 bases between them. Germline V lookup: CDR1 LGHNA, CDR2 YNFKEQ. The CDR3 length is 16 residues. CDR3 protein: CASSQNGGARGNTIYF. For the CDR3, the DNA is TGTGCCAGCAGCCAAAACGGGGGGGCGCGAGGAAACACCATATATTTT.

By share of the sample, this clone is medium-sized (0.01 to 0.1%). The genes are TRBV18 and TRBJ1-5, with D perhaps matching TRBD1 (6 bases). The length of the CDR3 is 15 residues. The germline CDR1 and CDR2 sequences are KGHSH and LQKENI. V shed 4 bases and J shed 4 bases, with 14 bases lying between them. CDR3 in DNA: TGTGCCAGCTCACTGCTAGGGGGTGAAAATCAGCCCCAGCATTTT. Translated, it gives CASSLLGGENQPQHF.

This CDR3 reads CASSPRIKGGTNTGELFF. CDR3 nucleotide sequence: TGTGCCAGCAGCCCCCGGATTAAGGGGGGTACGAACACCGGGGAGCTGTTTTTT. The rearrangement uses TRBV6-7 and TRBJ2-2; TRBD1 or TRBD2 may be the D gene (6 bases each). TRBV6-7 is recorded as an ORF, its role being uncertain. V lost 6 bases to trimming and J lost 0 bases, with 20 bases between them. CDR3 length: 18 amino acids.

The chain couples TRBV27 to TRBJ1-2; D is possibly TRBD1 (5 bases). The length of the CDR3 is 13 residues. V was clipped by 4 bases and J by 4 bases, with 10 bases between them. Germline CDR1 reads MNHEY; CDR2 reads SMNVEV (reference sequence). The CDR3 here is CASSSGTVYGYTF. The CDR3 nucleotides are TGTGCCAGCAGTTCCGGGACGGTCTATGGCTACACCTTC.

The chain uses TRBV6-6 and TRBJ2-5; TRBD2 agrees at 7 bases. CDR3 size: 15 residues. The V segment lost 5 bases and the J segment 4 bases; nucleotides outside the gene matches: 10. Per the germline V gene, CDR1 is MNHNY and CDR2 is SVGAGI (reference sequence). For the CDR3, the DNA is TGTGCCAGCAGTACCTTAGGGAGGGCGGCAGAGACCCAGTACTTC. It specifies CASSTLGRAAETQYF.

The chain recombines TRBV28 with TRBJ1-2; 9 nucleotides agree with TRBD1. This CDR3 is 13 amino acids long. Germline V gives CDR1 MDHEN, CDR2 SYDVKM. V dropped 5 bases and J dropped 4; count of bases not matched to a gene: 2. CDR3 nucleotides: TGTGCCAGCAGTGGGGACAGGGTCTATGGCTACACCTTC. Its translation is CASSGDRVYGYTF.

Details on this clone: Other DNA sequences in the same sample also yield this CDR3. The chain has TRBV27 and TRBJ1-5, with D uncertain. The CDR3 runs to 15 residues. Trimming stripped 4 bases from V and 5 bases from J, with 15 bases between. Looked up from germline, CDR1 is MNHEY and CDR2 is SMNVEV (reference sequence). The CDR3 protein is CASSSADTMYQPQHF. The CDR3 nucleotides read TGTGCCAGCAGTTCCGCCGACACAATGTATCAGCCCCAGCATTTT.

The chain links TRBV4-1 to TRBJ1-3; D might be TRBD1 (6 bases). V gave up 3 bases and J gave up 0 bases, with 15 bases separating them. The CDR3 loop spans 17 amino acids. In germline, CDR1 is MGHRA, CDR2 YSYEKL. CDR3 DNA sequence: TGCGCCAGCAGCCAGCTCGGGACAACCTACTCTGGAAACACCATATATTTT. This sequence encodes CASSQLGTTYSGNTIYF.

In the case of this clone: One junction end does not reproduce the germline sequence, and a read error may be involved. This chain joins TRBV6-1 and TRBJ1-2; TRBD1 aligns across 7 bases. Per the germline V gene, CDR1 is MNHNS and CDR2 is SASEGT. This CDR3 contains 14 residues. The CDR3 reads CASRGSVTGYDYTF. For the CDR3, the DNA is TGTGCCAGCAGAGGGTCCGTGACAGGGTATGACTACACCTTC.

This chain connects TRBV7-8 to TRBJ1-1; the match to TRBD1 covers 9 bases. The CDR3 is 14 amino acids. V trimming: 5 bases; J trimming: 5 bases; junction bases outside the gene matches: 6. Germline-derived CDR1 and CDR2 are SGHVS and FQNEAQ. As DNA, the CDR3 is TGTGCCAGCAGCCAGACAGGGGGAGGGACTGAAGCTTTCTTT. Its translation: CASSQTGGGTEAFF.

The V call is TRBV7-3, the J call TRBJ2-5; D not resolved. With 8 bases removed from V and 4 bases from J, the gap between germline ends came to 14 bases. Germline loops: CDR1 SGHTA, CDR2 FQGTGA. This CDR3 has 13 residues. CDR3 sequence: CASAWTASETQYF. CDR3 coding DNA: TGTGCCAGCGCTTGGACGGCCTCAGAGACCCAGTACTTC.

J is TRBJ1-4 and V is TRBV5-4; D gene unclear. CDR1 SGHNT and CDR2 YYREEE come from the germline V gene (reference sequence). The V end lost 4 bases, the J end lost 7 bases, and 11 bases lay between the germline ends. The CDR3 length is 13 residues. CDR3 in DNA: TGTGCCAGCAGCCCCCTCCGGGGTGAAAAACTGTTTTTT. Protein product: CASSPLRGEKLFF.

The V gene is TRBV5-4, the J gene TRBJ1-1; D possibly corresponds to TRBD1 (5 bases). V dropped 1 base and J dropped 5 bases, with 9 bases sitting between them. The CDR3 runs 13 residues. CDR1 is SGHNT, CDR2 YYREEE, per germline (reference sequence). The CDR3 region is CASSLWGGTEAFF. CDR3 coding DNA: TGTGCCAGCAGCTTGTGGGGGGGAACTGAAGCTTTCTTT.

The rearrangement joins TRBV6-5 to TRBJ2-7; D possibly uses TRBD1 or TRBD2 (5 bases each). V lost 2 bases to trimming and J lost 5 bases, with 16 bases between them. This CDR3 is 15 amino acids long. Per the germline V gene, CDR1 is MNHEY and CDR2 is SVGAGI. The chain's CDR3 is CASSYKGREWDEQYF. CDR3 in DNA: TGTGCCAGCAGTTACAAGGGACGGGAATGGGACGAGCAGTACTTC.